These 21 T cell receptor beta chains were all obtained from the same sample, sequenced in a study of T-cell memory formation after mild COVID-19. TCRdb redid the calling of the 5' RACE reads with MiXCR, one entry per CDR3 protein. Of about 320,000 distinct CDR3 sequences listed, 14% are singletons. The sequenced sample was PBMCs or a T cell subset sorted from them (not recorded which). The source of these receptors is a man aged 18 to 35 who had mild COVID-19 (a few samples of this study predate the infection). Cell type and time point are not known.

This clonotype came up once. J is TRBJ1-1 and V is TRBV13; 9 nucleotides agree with TRBD1. Germline values: CDR1 PRHDT, CDR2 FYEKMQ (reference sequence). The length of the CDR3 is 13 residues. Trimming cost V 6 bases and J 4 bases; bases outside gene matches: 3. The CDR3 protein is CASRDRGGTEAFF. The DNA for the CDR3 is TGTGCCAGCAGGGACAGGGGAGGCACTGAAGCTTTCTTT.

The chain couples TRBV7-9 to TRBJ1-1, with D unresolved. This CDR3 region has 16 residues. Germline V gene data show CDR1 as SEHNR and CDR2 as FQNEAQ (reference sequence). V lost 1 base to trimming and J lost 0 bases, with 12 bases between them. The CDR3 nucleotides read TGTGCCAGCAGCTTAGTTAATCTTCTGGTGAACACTGAAGCTTTCTTT. This gives the protein CASSLVNLLVNTEAFF. The complete variable domain, with remaining parts taken from reference TRBV7-9 and TRBJ1-1, reads DTGVSQNPRHKITKRGQNVTFRCDPISEHNRLYWYRQTLGQGPEFLTYFQNEAQLEKSRLLSDRFSAERPKGSFSTLEIQRTEQGDSAMYLCASSLVNLLVNTEAFFGQGTRLTVV.

The rearrangement joins TRBV7-2 to TRBJ2-7; D might be TRBD1 (5 bases). The V end was cut by 1 base, the J end by 3 bases, with 10 bases between. This CDR3 is 14 amino acids long. Germline V CDR1 and CDR2: SGHTA, FQGNSA. The CDR3 nucleotides are TGTGCCAGCAGCTTAGATCTGGACAACTACGAGCAGTACTTC. Amino acids: CASSLDLDNYEQYF. The whole variable domain, remainder taken from reference TRBV7-2 and TRBJ2-7, is GAGVSQSPSNKVTEKGKDVELRCDPISGHTALYWYRQSLGQGLEFLIYFQGNSAPDKSGLPSDRFSAERTGGSVSTLTIQRTQQEDSAVYLCASSLDLDNYEQYFGPGTRLTVT.

The chain couples TRBV6-2 or TRBV6-3 to TRBJ2-2; 7 nucleotides align to TRBD2. The V and J ends lost 8 bases and 0 bases, in that order; junction bases with no gene match: 3. This CDR3 has 14 residues. Looked up from germline, CDR1 is MNHEY and CDR2 is SVGEGT. The CDR3 sequence is CASSGTTNTGELFF. CDR3 in DNA: TGTGCCAGCTCCGGGACTACGAACACCGGGGAGCTGTTTTTT.

This clonotype was seen a handful of times. The chain couples TRBV7-3 to TRBJ2-2; TRBD1 might be the D (6 bases). The CDR3 has 15 residues. Germline V gene sequence: CDR1 SGHTA, CDR2 FQGTGA. V gave up 5 bases and J gave up 6 bases, with 16 bases separating them. This CDR3 is CASSPTGSGAGELFF. The CDR3 nucleotides read TGTGCCAGCAGCCCTACAGGGTCCGGTGCCGGGGAGCTGTTTTTT.

The chain carries TRBV4-1 and TRBJ2-5; no clear D gene. The CDR3 runs 13 residues. Between the trimmed V and J ends, which lost 0 bases and 4 bases, there was a span of 6 bases. From germline, CDR1 is MGHRA and CDR2 YSYEKL. Written as DNA, the CDR3 is TGCGCCAGCAGCCAAGATCGGGTAGAGACCCAGTACTTC. This codes for CASSQDRVETQYF.

This clonotype was counted a few times. A read error may produce the germline difference seen at one junction end. The J gene is TRBJ2-5, the V gene TRBV5-1, with D hard to call. CDR1 and CDR2 (germline): SGHRS, YFSETQ. CDR3 length: 13 amino acids. CDR3 DNA sequence: TGCGCCAGCAGCTTGGGGGCCCGAGTAGAGTCGTCCTTC. This codes for CASSLGARVESSF.

The table lists this clonotype with a count of one. This sequence joins TRBV19 and TRBJ2-7; TRBD2 is a possible D gene (6 bases). The CDR3 consists of 13 residues. In germline, CDR1 is LNHDA, CDR2 SQIVND (reference sequence). V dropped 5 bases and J dropped 5 bases, with 13 bases sitting between them. In DNA, the CDR3 is TGTGCCAGTAGTCCGAGGAGGGCGAACGAGCAGTACTTC. This translates into CASSPRRANEQYF. Drawing the rest from reference TRBV19 and TRBJ2-7, the complete variable domain is DGGITQSPKYLFRKEGQNVTLSCEQNLNHDAMYWYRQDPGQGLRLIYYSQIVNDFQKGDIAEGYSVSREKKESFPLTVTSAQKNPTAFYLCASSPRRANEQYFGPGTRLTVT.

As to this clonotype: The junction shows a germline mismatch at one end, possibly a read error. The genes are TRBV11-2 and TRBJ2-1, with D unresolved. This CDR3 has 11 residues. Germline values: CDR1 SGHAT, CDR2 FQNNGV. CDR3 DNA: TGTGCCAGCAGCTCGGGCCCCAGCGATATCTTC. Translation gives CASSSGPSDIF.

The chain joins TRBV7-8 to TRBJ2-1; 8 nucleotides line up with TRBD1. Trimming took 5 bases from V and 4 from J; bases not matched to a gene: 7. From germline, CDR1 is SGHVS and CDR2 FQNEAQ. The CDR3 contains 15 residues. Here the CDR3 DNA reads TGTGCCAGCAGCGACGGACAGGGACAGTACAATGAGCAGTTCTTC. It codes for CASSDGQGQYNEQFF.

The chain uses TRBV5-1 and TRBJ2-5, with a tentative D call TRBD1 (6 bases). The CDR3 is 13 amino acids. Trimming cost V 5 bases and J 2 bases, with 10 bases left between them. Germline loops: CDR1 SGHRS, CDR2 YFSETQ. The CDR3 region has the DNA TGCGCCAGCAGGCCAGGGGATCAAGAGACCCAGTACTTC. The encoded protein is CASRPGDQETQYF. Complete variable domain (other parts from reference TRBV5-1 and TRBJ2-5): KAGVTQTPRYLIKTRGQQVTLSCSPISGHRSVSWYQQTPGQGLQFLFEYFSETQRNKGNFPGRFSGRQFSNSRSEMNVSTLELGDSALYLCASRPGDQETQYFGPGTRLLVL.

This clonotype was observed a single time. This chain joins TRBV5-1 and TRBJ1-1, with 10 positions matching TRBD1. Unmatched junction bases numbered 7, after V lost 4 bases and J lost 1 base. In germline, CDR1 is SGHRS, CDR2 YFSETQ. The CDR3 runs to 16 residues. The chain's CDR3 is CASSLMTGGGNTEAFF. The CDR3 DNA reads as TGCGCCAGCAGCCTTATGACAGGGGGCGGGAACACTGAAGCTTTCTTT. Supplemented by reference TRBV5-1 and TRBJ1-1, the full variable domain reads KAGVTQTPRYLIKTRGQQVTLSCSPISGHRSVSWYQQTPGQGLQFLFEYFSETQRNKGNFPGRFSGRQFSNSRSEMNVSTLELGDSALYLCASSLMTGGGNTEAFFGQGTRLTVV.

At least ten counts were recorded for this clonotype. The V call is TRBV11-1, the J call TRBJ2-1; 11 positions agree with TRBD2. CDR3 length: 15 residues. Germline V gene lookup returns CDR1 SGHAT and CDR2 FQDESV (reference sequence). Unmatched junction bases numbered 6, after V lost 6 bases and J lost 5 bases. CDR3 sequence reads: CASSLRLAGNNEQFF. CDR3 nucleotides: TGTGCCAGCAGTCTCCGACTAGCGGGGAACAATGAGCAGTTCTTC.

The V and J genes are TRBV7-2 and TRBJ1-4; D is possibly TRBD1 (5 bases). This CDR3 comprises 14 residues. Trimming removed 2 bases from V and 8 bases from J, with 12 bases in between. Germline V lookup: CDR1 SGHTA, CDR2 FQGNSA. This CDR3 is CASSLQGSGEKLFF. DNA for the CDR3: TGTGCCAGCAGCTTACAGGGAAGCGGCGAAAAACTGTTTTTT.

CDR3 DNA: TGTGCCAGCAGTCCAATCGACAGATCGAACACCGGGGAGCTGTTTTTT. As protein: CASSPIDRSNTGELFF. The chain combines TRBV28 with TRBJ2-2, with D tentatively TRBD1 (5 bases). Germline V gene lookup returns CDR1 MDHEN and CDR2 SYDVKM. The V end lost 5 bases, the J end lost 0 bases, and 13 bases lay between the germline ends. The CDR3 consists of 16 residues.

V gene TRBV12-3 or TRBV12-4 combines with J gene TRBJ1-1, with TRBD1 matching over 10 bases. CDR3 length: 14 amino acids. Trimming cost V 8 bases and J 10 bases; bases outside gene matches: 13. CDR3 protein: CASHPVGGDRGAFF. The CDR3 DNA reads as TGTGCCAGCCACCCTGTGGGGGGGGACAGGGGAGCTTTCTTT.

The table lists this clonotype with a few counts. The chain uses TRBV7-9 and TRBJ1-1; 9 bases align to TRBD1. V shed 7 bases, J shed 4 bases, and the junction held 7 bases outside the gene matches. Germline lookup yields CDR1 SEHNR and CDR2 FQNEAQ (reference sequence). This CDR3 comprises 14 residues. CDR3 sequence: CASTIQGASTEAFF. In DNA form, the CDR3 reads TGTGCCAGCACCATACAGGGGGCCTCCACTGAAGCTTTCTTT.

The rearrangement links TRBV10-3 to TRBJ2-7; D remains ambiguous. Germline V lookup: CDR1 ENHRY, CDR2 SYGVKD. Trimming cost V 10 bases and J 5 bases, with 12 bases left between them. The CDR3 runs to 11 residues. CDR3 in amino acids: CATIGGNEQYF. The DNA for the CDR3 is TGTGCCACCATCGGCGGAAACGAGCAGTACTTC.

The gene calls are TRBV28 and TRBJ1-1; weak D call: TRBD1 (6 bases). V was trimmed by 8 bases and J by 4 bases, leaving 17 bases between them. The CDR3 has 14 amino acids. Germline CDR1 reads MDHEN; CDR2 reads SYDVKM. This chain's CDR3 is CASGSGQHSTEAFF. CDR3 DNA sequence: TGTGCCAGCGGCTCCGGACAGCACTCCACTGAAGCTTTCTTT.

The gene calls are TRBV5-1 and TRBJ1-2; tentative D call: TRBD1 (5 bases). V was trimmed by 1 base and J by 6 bases, leaving 16 bases between them. Germline CDR1 and CDR2: SGHRS and YFSETQ. The CDR3 loop spans 15 amino acids. The CDR3 loop is CASSLMGRSIHGYTF. In nucleotides, the CDR3 is TGCGCCAGCAGCTTGATGGGGCGGAGCATCCATGGCTACACCTTC.

The chain is built from TRBV29-1 and TRBJ1-3; D possibly corresponds to TRBD1 (6 bases). Germline values: CDR1 SQVTM, CDR2 ANQGSEA. The CDR3 covers 15 residues. V lost 4 bases and J lost 3, with 16 bases in between. The CDR3 spells CSVAGDTPGGNTIYF. The DNA for the CDR3 is TGCAGCGTTGCTGGGGACACCCCAGGTGGAAACACCATATATTTT.